The rows below give T cell receptor beta chains drawn from one sample of a study of beta chain features in type 1 diabetes. The protocol was immunoSEQ multiplex PCR, while the TCRdb copy is restricted to in-frame clones and leaves out a portion. This sample carries 900,000 or so clones, roughly 16% of them seen once, and the ten largest clones take 0.02% to 0.025%. Sequenced material: naive CD4+ T cells from blood. The receptors originated from a woman aged 18-29 years in good health. The CDR3 runs from the conserved cysteine through the conserved F or W. D genes are given only for firm matches. Where a row states a size, it is once, few, many or the class of an expanded clone; other rows omit it.

J gene | V gene | clone size | D gene | CDR3 DNA | CDR3 protein
TRBJ1-2 | TRBV18 | - | - | TGTGCCAGCTCACCAACAAAACAGGCCCCAAACTATGGCTACACCTTC | CASSPTKQAPNYGYTF
TRBJ2-3 | TRBV6-6 | - | TRBD1 | TGTGCCAGCAGTCCACAGGGGATCGGCACAGATACGCAGTATTTT | CASSPQGIGTDTQYF
TRBJ2-2 | TRBV28 | few | - | TGTGCCAGCACGGTAGTCAACACCGGGGAGCTGTTTTTT | CASTVVNTGELFF
TRBJ2-1 | TRBV9 | - | - | TGTGCCAGCAGCGTAGTTGGGACCGCTGACAATGAGCAGTTCTTC | CASSVVGTADNEQFF
TRBJ2-2 | TRBV7-9 | few | - | TGTGCCAGCAGCTTAGGCAGGGGGAACACCGGGGAGCTGTTTTTT | CASSLGRGNTGELFF
TRBJ1-5 | TRBV29-1 | few | TRBD1 | TGCAGCGTAGCTACAGGGGCGGGTCAGCCCCAGCATTTT | CSVATGAGQPQHF
TRBJ2-7 | TRBV7-2 | few | TRBD2 | TGTGCCAGCAGAAAAACACTAGCGGGAAACTACGAGCAGTACTTC | CASRKTLAGNYEQYF
TRBJ2-1 | TRBV7-8 | - | - | TGTGCCAGCAGCCCCACCGAGGGCCGAGGCTCCCTAATCTACAATGAGCAGTTCTTC | CASSPTEGRGSLIYNEQFF
TRBJ2-7 | TRBV7-9 | few | - | TGTGCCAGCAGCTTAGTCTGGGGACCCTACGAGCAGTACTTC | CASSLVWGPYEQYF
TRBJ2-2 | TRBV10-3 | - | TRBD2 | TGTGCCATCAGTGTTCTAGCGGGAGACACCGGGGAGCTGTTTTTT | CAISVLAGDTGELFF
TRBJ1-2 | TRBV6-6 | - | - | TGTGCCAGCATTCCTTCGACAGTTTCGGGGTATGGCTACACCTTC | CASIPSTVSGYGYTF
TRBJ2-7 | TRBV28 | - | - | TGTGCCAGTCAGGGGTTCTCCTACGAGCAGTACTTC | CASQGFSYEQYF
TRBJ2-5 | TRBV28 | - | TRBD2 | TGTGCCAGCAGTTTATCTTCTAGCGGGGGTACCCAAGAGACCCAGTACTTC | CASSLSSSGGTQETQYF
TRBJ1-1 | TRBV28 | - | - | TGTGCCAGCAGCCCAAACCGGGGGACTTTCTTT | CASSPNRGTFF
TRBJ2-7 | TRBV7-2 | - | TRBD2 | TGTGCCAGCAGCCCCCAAGCTAGCGGGATATACGAGCAGTACTTC | CASSPQASGIYEQYF
TRBJ2-3 | TRBV4-3 | - | TRBD1 | TGCGCCAGCAGCCATATAAAGACAGGGGTTTTCACAGATACGCAGTATTTT | CASSHIKTGVFTDTQYF
TRBJ2-7 | TRBV6-1 | few | - | TGTGCCAGCAGTGTCTCGGGCGCATGGGACGAGCAGTACTTC | CASSVSGAWDEQYF
TRBJ1-2 | TRBV27 | few | - | TGTGCCAGCAGCCCCGCCGGGGCTGAGGGCTACACCTTC | CASSPAGAEGYTF
TRBJ2-3 | TRBV4-3 | - | TRBD1 | TGCGCCAGCAGCCTCGGGACAGTTCGCACAGATACGCAGTATTTT | CASSLGTVRTDTQYF
TRBJ2-5 | TRBV27 | - | TRBD1 | TGTGCCAGCAGTACAACCCCGGACAGGGGGGCGGAGACCCAGTACTTC | CASSTTPDRGAETQYF
TRBJ1-2 | TRBV5-6 | - | - | TGTGCCAGCAGCCAGGATGCAGGGATACCTTCTAACTATGGCTACACCTTC | CASSQDAGIPSNYGYTF
TRBJ2-3 | TRBV29-1 | - | TRBD2 | TGCAGCGCCGGGACTAGCGGATACACAGATACGCAGTATTTT | CSAGTSGYTDTQYF
TRBJ1-1 | TRBV18 | few | - | TGTGCCAGCTCACCCCAAGAGGGAGCGATGAACACTGAAGCTTTCTTT | CASSPQEGAMNTEAFF
TRBJ2-2 | TRBV28 | - | - | TGTGCCAGCACTAATCGTGGGGAGCTGTTTTTT | CASTNRGELFF
TRBJ2-2 | TRBV7-3 | few | - | TGTGCCAGCAGGGAAAGCGTTAGGGAACCCGGGGAGCTGTTTTTT | CASRESVREPGELFF
TRBJ1-5 | TRBV23-1 | few | - | TGCGCCAGCAGTCAATCGAGACGGCAGTATCAGCCCCAGCATTTT | CASSQSRRQYQPQHF
TRBJ2-3 | TRBV7-3 | few | - | TGTGCCAGCAGCCCGGGCCGGGGGAGTCGGACAGATACGCAGTATTTT | CASSPGRGSRTDTQYF
TRBJ1-1 | TRBV29-1 | - | TRBD1 | TGCAGCGTTAGAAGTGGGACAGGGTTGCGCACTGAAGCTTTCTTT | CSVRSGTGLRTEAFF
TRBJ2-7 | TRBV7-2 | few | - | TGTGCCAGCAGCCACTACACCTACGAGCAGTACTTC | CASSHYTYEQYF
TRBJ2-7 | TRBV2 | few | - | TGTGCCAGCAGTATGGACACCTACGAGCAGTACTTC | CASSMDTYEQYF
TRBJ2-2 | TRBV6-6 | - | - | TGTGCCATCAGTGACGGAGTAACCCGTACCGGGGAGCTGTTTTTT | CAISDGVTRTGELFF
TRBJ2-6 | TRBV15 | few | - | TGTGCCACCAGCAGAGATTTACCCGAATGGGTAACGTTATTGGGGGCCAACGTCCTGACTTTC | CATSRDLPEWVTLLGANVLTF
TRBJ2-7 | TRBV7-2 | few | - | TGTGCCAGCCGAAAGTCGGGGAGCGAGCAGTACTTC | CASRKSGSEQYF
TRBJ1-2 | TRBV4-1 | few | TRBD1 | TGCGCCAGCAGCCCCCAGGGGGTTTTGAGTGTAACCTTC | CASSPQGVLSVTF